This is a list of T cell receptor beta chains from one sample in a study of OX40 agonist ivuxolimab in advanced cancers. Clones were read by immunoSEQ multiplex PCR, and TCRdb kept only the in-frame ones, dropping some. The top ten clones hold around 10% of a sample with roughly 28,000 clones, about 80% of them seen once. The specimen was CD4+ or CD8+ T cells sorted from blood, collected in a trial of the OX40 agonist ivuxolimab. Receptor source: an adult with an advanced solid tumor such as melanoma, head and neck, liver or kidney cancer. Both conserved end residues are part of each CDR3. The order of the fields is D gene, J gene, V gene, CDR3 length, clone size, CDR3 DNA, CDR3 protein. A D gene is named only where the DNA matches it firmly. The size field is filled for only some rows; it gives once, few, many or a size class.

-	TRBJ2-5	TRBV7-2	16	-	TGTGCCAGCAGCTTATTCAATCGGGGGAGTCAAGAGACCCAGTACTTC	CASSLFNRGSQETQYF
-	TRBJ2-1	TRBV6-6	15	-	TGTGCCAGCAGTTACGAGTATACAAAGGGAAATGAGCAGTTCTTC	CASSYEYTKGNEQFF
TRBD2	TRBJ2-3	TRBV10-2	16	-	TGCGCCAGCAGTGATCGGTGGCGGGGGGACACAGATACGCAGTATTTT	CASSDRWRGDTDTQYF
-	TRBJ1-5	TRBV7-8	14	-	TGTGCCAGCAGCTTAGCAGATGGGCCTCAGCCCCAGCATTTT	CASSLADGPQPQHF
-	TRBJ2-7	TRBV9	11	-	TGTGCCAGCAGCGATTTATACGAGCAGTACTTC	CASSDLYEQYF
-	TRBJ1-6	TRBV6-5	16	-	TGTGCCAGCAGTTCCTCAAGAGAGGGCCCCAATTCACCCCTCCACTTT	CASSSSREGPNSPLHF
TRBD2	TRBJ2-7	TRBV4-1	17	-	TGCGCCAGCAGCCAAGCCTTCAGCCCGGGGGGGCAGTACGAGCAGTACTTC	CASSQAFSPGGQYEQYF
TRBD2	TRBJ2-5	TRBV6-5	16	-	TGTGCCAGCAGTTACTCGGCTAGGCGGGGGCAAGAGACCCAGTACTTC	CASSYSARRGQETQYF
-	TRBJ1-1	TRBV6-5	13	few	TGTGCCAGCAGTTACGGTGGACAGACAGAAGCTTTCTTT	CASSYGGQTEAFF
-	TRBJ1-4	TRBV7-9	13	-	TGTGCCAGCAGCTTAGGATTTATCGAAAAACTGTTTTTT	CASSLGFIEKLFF
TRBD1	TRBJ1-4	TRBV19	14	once	TGTGCCAGTAGTATGAGGGGGCCGGGTGAAAAACTGTTTTTT	CASSMRGPGEKLFF
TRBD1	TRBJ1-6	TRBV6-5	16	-	TGTGCCAGCAGTTCGGACAGGGAAGGAAAAAATTCACCCCTCCACTTT	CASSSDREGKNSPLHF
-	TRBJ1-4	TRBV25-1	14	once	TGTGCCAGCAGTGGGACAGAAACTAATGAAAAACTGTTTTTT	CASSGTETNEKLFF
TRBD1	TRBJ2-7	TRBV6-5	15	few	TGTGCCAGCAGTTACGCTTGGACAGGGGCCTACGAGCAGTACTTC	CASSYAWTGAYEQYF
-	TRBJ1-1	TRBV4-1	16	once	TGCGCCAGCAGCCAAGAGGGGTCAGTTCTTGGTACTGAAGCTTTCTTT	CASSQEGSVLGTEAFF
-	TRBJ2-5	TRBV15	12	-	TGTGCCACCAGCAGAAACCAAGAGACCCAGTACTTC	CATSRNQETQYF
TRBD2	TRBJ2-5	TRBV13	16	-	TGTGCCAGCAGCTCCACGGAGGGACTAAACCAAGAGACCCAGTACTTC	CASSSTEGLNQETQYF
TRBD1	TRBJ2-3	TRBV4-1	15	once	TGCGCCAGCAGCCAGACCGGGACAGGGCTGGATACGCAGTATTTT	CASSQTGTGLDTQYF
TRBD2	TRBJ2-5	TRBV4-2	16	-	TGTGCCAGCAGCCAAGATGCGCTAGCGGGGGTAGAGACCCAGTACTTC	CASSQDALAGVETQYF
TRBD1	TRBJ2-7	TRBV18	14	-	TGTGCCAGCACCCGGACAGGGAATAGGTACGAGCAGTACTTC	CASTRTGNRYEQYF
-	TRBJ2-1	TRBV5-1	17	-	TGCGCCAGCAGCTTAACGGGGGCCGCAAGCTCCTACAATGAGCAGTTCTTC	CASSLTGAASSYNEQFF
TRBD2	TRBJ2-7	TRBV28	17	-	TGTGCCAGCAGGGTTACTAGCGGGGGGACCCTCAGTTACGAGCAGTACTTC	CASRVTSGGTLSYEQYF
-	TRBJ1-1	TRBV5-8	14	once	TGTGCCAGCAGGATGACACAGGGAAGGACTGAAGCTTTCTTT	CASRMTQGRTEAFF
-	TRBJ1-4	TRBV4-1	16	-	TGCGCCAGCAGCCAATATGAGGGGTTGGGGGGTGAAAAACTGTTTTTT	CASSQYEGLGGEKLFF
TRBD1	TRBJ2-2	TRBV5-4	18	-	TGTGCCAGCAGCTTGGACGGGACAGGGGGAACAGGGACCGGGGAGCTGTTTTTT	CASSLDGTGGTGTGELFF
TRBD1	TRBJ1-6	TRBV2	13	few	TGTGCCTCCACGGGGCAGGGGGATTCACCCCTCCACTTT	CASTGQGDSPLHF
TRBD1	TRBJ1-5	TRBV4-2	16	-	TGTGCCAGCAGCCAAGAAGGCAGGGGGCTCAATCAGCCCCAGCATTTT	CASSQEGRGLNQPQHF
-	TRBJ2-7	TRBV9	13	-	TGTGCCAGCAGCGTAGATGCGACCTACGAGCAGTACTTC	CASSVDATYEQYF
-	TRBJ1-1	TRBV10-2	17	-	TGCGCCAGCAGTGAGCCGGAGTGGACCCCAGGGGACACTGAAGCTTTCTTT	CASSEPEWTPGDTEAFF
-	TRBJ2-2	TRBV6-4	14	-	TGTGCCAGCAGTGACTCTTCCGGGACCGGGGAGCTGTTTTTT	CASSDSSGTGELFF
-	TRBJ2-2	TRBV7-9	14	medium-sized	TGTGCCAGCAGCTCCACCGAGAACACCGGGGAGCTGTTTTTT	CASSSTENTGELFF
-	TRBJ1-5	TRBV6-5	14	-	TGTGCCAGCAGTTTACAGGGCGGGGGGCAGCCCCAGCATTTT	CASSLQGGGQPQHF
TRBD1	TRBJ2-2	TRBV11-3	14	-	TGTGCCAGCAGCACAGGGGGCACCACCGGGGAGCTGTTTTTT	CASSTGGTTGELFF
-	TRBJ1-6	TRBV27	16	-	TGTGCCAGCAGTTTATCAGCAGACTCCTATAATTCACCCCTCCACTTT	CASSLSADSYNSPLHF
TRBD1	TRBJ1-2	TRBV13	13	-	TGTGCCAGCAGCCCCGGGACAGGGGTCGGCTACACCTTC	CASSPGTGVGYTF
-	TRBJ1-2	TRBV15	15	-	TGTGCCACCAGCAGTCCAGGGAATAGAAACTATGGCTACACCTTC	CATSSPGNRNYGYTF
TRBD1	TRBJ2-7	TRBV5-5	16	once	TGTGCCAGCAGCAACCGGGACAGGGTTACATTCTACGAGCAGTACTTC	CASSNRDRVTFYEQYF
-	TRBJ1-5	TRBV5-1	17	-	TGCGCCAGCAGCTTGGATGACGATGACAGTTACAATCAGCCCCAGCATTTT	CASSLDDDDSYNQPQHF
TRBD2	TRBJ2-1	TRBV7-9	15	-	TGTGCCAGCAGCTCCAGCGGGGGGGCCTACAATGAGCAGTTCTTC	CASSSSGGAYNEQFF
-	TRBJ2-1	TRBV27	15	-	TGTGCCAGCACCCCCCGGGGCCCCTGGGTTGATGAGCAGTTCTTC	CASTPRGPWVDEQFF
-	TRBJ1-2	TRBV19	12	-	TGTGCCAGTGCGGGGGGAGTGGACGGCTACACCTTC	CASAGGVDGYTF
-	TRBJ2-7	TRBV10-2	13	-	TGCGCCAGCAGTGAGGACAAGGGGTACGAGCAGTACTTC	CASSEDKGYEQYF
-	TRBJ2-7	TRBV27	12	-	TGTGCCAGCAGTGGGGGTAGCTACGAGCAGTACTTC	CASSGGSYEQYF
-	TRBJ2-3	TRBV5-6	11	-	TGTGCCAGCAGCTTGGGATATACGCAGTATTTT	CASSLGYTQYF
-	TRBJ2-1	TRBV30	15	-	TGTGCCTGGAGTGTACTTTGGGAGGGGGGGGGCGAGCAGTTCTTC	CAWSVLWEGGGEQFF
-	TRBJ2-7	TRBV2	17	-	TGTGCCAGCAGGTTTATTAGGGACCTGCTGGCCTCCTACGAGCAGTACTTC	CASRFIRDLLASYEQYF
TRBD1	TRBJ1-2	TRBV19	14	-	TGTGCCAGTAGTCTCCAGGGACAGGGGGATGGCTACACCTTC	CASSLQGQGDGYTF
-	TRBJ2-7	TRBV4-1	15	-	TGCGCCAGCAGCCAAGCGGGTGACAGGTCCTACGAGCAGTACTTC	CASSQAGDRSYEQYF
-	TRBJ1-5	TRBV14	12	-	TGTGCCAGCAGCCAAGGCGGTCAGCCCCAGCATTTT	CASSQGGQPQHF
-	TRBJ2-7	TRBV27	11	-	TGTGCCAGCAGTTCGGGCTTCGAGCAGTACTTC	CASSSGFEQYF
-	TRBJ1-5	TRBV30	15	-	TGTGCCTGGAGTCCGACCAGGGCCACAGATCAGCCCCAGCATTTT	CAWSPTRATDQPQHF
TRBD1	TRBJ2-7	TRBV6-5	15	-	TGTGCCAGCAGTTACGCGGGACAGGGGGTCGACGAGCAGTACTTC	CASSYAGQGVDEQYF
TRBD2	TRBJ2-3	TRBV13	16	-	TGTGCCAGCAGCTTAGGCCTAGCGGGGGGCACAGATACGCAGTATTTT	CASSLGLAGGTDTQYF
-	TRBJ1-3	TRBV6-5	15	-	TGTGCCAGCAGAAGTTATATAGGTTCTGGAAACACCATATATTTT	CASRSYIGSGNTIYF
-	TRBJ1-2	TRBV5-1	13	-	TGCGCCAGCAGCTTGGTCGACTCCTATGGCTACACCTTC	CASSLVDSYGYTF
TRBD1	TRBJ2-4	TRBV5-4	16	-	TGTGCCAGCAGCGCCGGGGATACGGGACAGCCAAACATTCAGTACTTC	CASSAGDTGQPNIQYF
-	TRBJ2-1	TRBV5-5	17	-	TGTGCCAGCAGCCGACGGGTTGGCGGGGGCCCCTACAATGAGCAGTTCTTC	CASSRRVGGGPYNEQFF
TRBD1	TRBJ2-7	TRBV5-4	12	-	TGTGCCAGCAGCTGGGACAGCTACGAGCAGTACTTC	CASSWDSYEQYF
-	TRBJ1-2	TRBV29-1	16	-	TGCAGCGTTGACTCCCACCGGGACCCCGATAACTATGGCTACACCTTC	CSVDSHRDPDNYGYTF
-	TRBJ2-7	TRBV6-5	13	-	TGTGCCAGCAGTTACTCGGGGGCTGGGGAGCAGTACTTC	CASSYSGAGEQYF